The rows below give T cell receptor beta chains drawn from one sample of a study of blood T cell repertoires in COVID-19. Generated by immunoSEQ multiplex PCR, the TCRdb table keeps only in-frame clones and is missing some. The sample has 180,000 or so clones, roughly 88% seen once. Sequencing was performed on PBMCs or T cells enriched from blood (not recorded which). These TCRs come from a woman aged 25 to 39 who had recovered from COVID-19. Both conserved end residues are part of each CDR3.

cdr3_aa | j_call | v_call
CATSRRQGYEQYF | TRBJ2-7 | TRBV15
CASRRTGDPPEQYF | TRBJ2-7 | TRBV28
CASSFPKGGTGYGYTF | TRBJ1-2 | TRBV28
CATQGQNQETQYF | TRBJ2-5 | TRBV28
CASSEQGTEAFF | TRBJ1-1 | TRBV2
CASSSPYSSNYEQYF | TRBJ2-7 | TRBV27
CASTPATSGNMELFF | TRBJ2-2 | TRBV19
CATSEPTSNNEQFF | TRBJ2-1 | TRBV24-1
CASSLTSGSSDTQYF | TRBJ2-3 | TRBV7-3
CSVESEWGRDGTWNTEAFF | TRBJ1-1 | TRBV29-1
CASSLDPGSIQYF | TRBJ2-4 | TRBV28
CASSRGQYTGELFF | TRBJ2-2 | TRBV5-1
CASSSRLAGPNEQFF | TRBJ2-1 | TRBV7-3
CASSVDTSGNTIYF | TRBJ1-3 | TRBV9
CASSPQASAGTYEQYF | TRBJ2-7 | TRBV18
CATRRDSQYF | TRBJ2-7 | TRBV14
CASNLGTSGYEQYF | TRBJ2-7 | TRBV5-1
CASRSTGEGYTF | TRBJ1-2 | TRBV2
CASRGAGAAAGELFF | TRBJ2-2 | TRBV6-5
CASSIPGHRSNYGYTF | TRBJ1-2 | TRBV19
CATSRELGLNYGYTF | TRBJ1-2 | TRBV15
CASSLVAGVDNEQFF | TRBJ2-1 | TRBV13
CASSQDTSGRATGELFF | TRBJ2-2 | TRBV3-1/TRBV3-2
CASSLVAELNEQYF | TRBJ2-7 | TRBV5-1
CASSESGQGPDTQYF | TRBJ2-3 | TRBV10-1
CAISDGFNEQYF | TRBJ2-7 | TRBV10-3
CASSVGLAGDYNEQFF | TRBJ2-1 | TRBV9
CASSEASVTGGRYSNQPQHF | TRBJ1-5 | TRBV6-1
CSASVREDVGELFF | TRBJ2-2 | TRBV20-1
CASSVDRAGGSNTGELFF | TRBJ2-2 | TRBV9
CASSYGDRLWGYTF | TRBJ1-2 | TRBV7-8
CASSASGSVYNEQFF | TRBJ2-1 | TRBV11-3
CASSGTGDNQPQHF | TRBJ1-5 | TRBV18
CASSLRSWYGTYNEQFF | TRBJ2-1 | TRBV28
CASSIDVGPRYEQYF | TRBJ2-7 | TRBV19
CASSPPRTGFAGELFF | TRBJ2-2 | TRBV18
CASCRDRAGEAFF | TRBJ1-1 | TRBV2
CASSVEVGWGRAFYEQYF | TRBJ2-7 | TRBV9
CASSEMTGRYNEQFF | TRBJ2-1 | TRBV6-1
CASSLESSYEQYF | TRBJ2-7 | TRBV5-1
CASTRGGGEQFF | TRBJ2-1 | TRBV5-1
CSASSGGRYQETQYF | TRBJ2-5 | TRBV20-1
CASRQFSGNTIYF | TRBJ1-3 | TRBV28
CASSVAGGDTGELFF | TRBJ2-2 | TRBV2